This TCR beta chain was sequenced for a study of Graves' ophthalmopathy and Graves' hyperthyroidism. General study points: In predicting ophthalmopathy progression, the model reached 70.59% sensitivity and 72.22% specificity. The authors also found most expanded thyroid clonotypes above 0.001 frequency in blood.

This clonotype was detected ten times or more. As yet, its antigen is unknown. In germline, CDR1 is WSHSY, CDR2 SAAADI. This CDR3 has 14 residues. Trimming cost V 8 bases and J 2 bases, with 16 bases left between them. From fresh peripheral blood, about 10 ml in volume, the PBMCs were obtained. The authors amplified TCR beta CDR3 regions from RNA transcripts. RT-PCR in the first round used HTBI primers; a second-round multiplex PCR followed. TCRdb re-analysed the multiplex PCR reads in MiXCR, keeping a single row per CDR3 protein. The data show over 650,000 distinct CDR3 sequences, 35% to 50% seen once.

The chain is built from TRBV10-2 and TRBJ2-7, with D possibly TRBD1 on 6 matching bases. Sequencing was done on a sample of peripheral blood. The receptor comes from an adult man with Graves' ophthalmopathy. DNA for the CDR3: TGCGCCAGCGCCCCACCCGGGACAACCTACGAGCAGTACTTC. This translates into CASAPPGTTYEQYF.